These 27 T cell receptor beta chains came from one sample sequenced in a study of T cell repertoires in cytomegalovirus infection. One entry per CDR3 protein results from TCRdb running MiXCR on the reads. The data contain 250,000 to 300,000 distinct CDR3 sequences, 9.1% of them singletons. Sequenced: PBMCs. The receptors here all came from a human donor in good health (CMV status not recorded). Some clones in this sample may be carry-over from other donors' samples.

Worth noting for this clonotype: This may be a read error, as it is one base from a much larger clone. The chain combines TRBV15 with TRBJ2-2; 8 bases match TRBD1. Looked up from germline, CDR1 is LNHNV and CDR2 is YYDKDF (reference sequence). The length of the CDR3 is 15 residues. Here the CDR3 reads CVTSRDGQGTGELFF. In DNA form, the CDR3 reads TGTGTCACCAGCAGAGATGGACAGGGCACCGGGGAGCTGTTTTTT.

This sequence joins TRBV11-2 and TRBJ2-4; perhaps TRBD1 as D (5 bases). CDR1 SGHAT and CDR2 FQNNGV come from the germline V gene. Trimming stripped 5 bases from V and 1 base from J, with 9 bases between. CDR3 length: 14 amino acids. CDR3 loop: CASSARVAKNIQYF. As DNA, the CDR3 is TGTGCCAGCAGCGCCAGGGTGGCCAAAAACATTCAGTACTTC.

This clonotype was recorded at least ten times. This CDR3 is CASSLEDGWGTEAFF. DNA of the CDR3: TGTGCCAGCAGCTTAGAGGACGGTTGGGGCACTGAAGCTTTCTTT. V usage is TRBV7-8 and J usage is TRBJ1-1, with unresolved D. The V gene's germline CDR1 is SGHVS and CDR2 FQNEAQ. The V and J ends lost 1 base and 4 bases respectively, with 13 bases between them. The CDR3 is made up of 15 amino acids.

CDR3 region: CASSQSPATFGEGDEQFF. The CDR3 DNA sequence: TGCGCCAGCAGTCAATCGCCCGCGACATTTGGGGAGGGTGATGAGCAGTTCTTC. The chain employs TRBV23-1 and TRBJ2-1; TRBD2 matches at 7 bases. TRBV23-1 is an ORF for which the function is uncertain. The length of the CDR3 is 18 residues. Trimming removed 0 bases from V and 8 bases from J; junction bases left unmatched: 16.

The table lists this clonotype with a few counts. This chain uses TRBV7-2 with TRBJ2-3, with 11 positions matching TRBD2. There are 17 residues in the CDR3. The germline CDR1 and CDR2 sequences are SGHTA and FQGNSA. V shed 1 base and J 4 bases; nucleotides not matched to a gene: 7. The CDR3 DNA is TGTGCCAGCAGCTTAGTGGTGGGACTAGCGGCAGCAGATACGCAGTATTTT. As protein: CASSLVVGLAAADTQYF. Full variable domain (remainder filled in from reference TRBV7-2 and TRBJ2-3): GAGVSQSPSNKVTEKGKDVELRCDPISGHTALYWYRQSLGQGLEFLIYFQGNSAPDKSGLPSDRFSAERTGGSVSTLTIQRTQQEDSAVYLCASSLVVGLAAADTQYFGPGTRLTVL.

This clonotype was recorded at least ten times. The chain's CDR3 is CASSKPGQGLGKQYF. The DNA for the CDR3 is TGTGCCAGCAGCAAACCGGGACAGGGGTTGGGTAAGCAGTACTTC. The chain has TRBV7-8 and TRBJ2-7; TRBD1 agrees at 10 bases. V lost 5 bases, J lost 8 bases, and 12 bases stayed unmatched. Germline values: CDR1 SGHVS, CDR2 FQNEAQ. The CDR3 covers 15 residues.

This sequence joins TRBV28 and TRBJ2-4, with TRBD2 matching 7 bases. Trimming removed 2 bases from V and 8 bases from J; junction bases left unmatched: 24. The CDR3 runs to 20 residues. The V gene's germline CDR1 is MDHEN and CDR2 SYDVKM. This CDR3 is CASSLNSWGQDALGGDIQYF. As DNA, the CDR3 is TGTGCCAGCAGTTTAAATAGCTGGGGCCAGGACGCCCTTGGGGGGGACATTCAGTACTTC.

This clonotype appeared many times. The V and J genes are TRBV5-1 and TRBJ1-1; no definite D call. The ends were cut back, 3 bases at V and 2 bases at J, with 11 bases in the middle. CDR1 and CDR2 from the germline V gene are SGHRS and YFSETQ. The CDR3 loop spans 14 amino acids. CDR3 in amino acids: CASSSKDFNTEAFF. Here the CDR3 DNA reads TGCGCCAGCAGCTCCAAGGACTTTAACACTGAAGCTTTCTTT.

This clonotype has a count of ten or more. This rearrangement joins TRBV7-2 to TRBJ1-4; D not resolved. CDR1 and CDR2 from the germline V gene are SGHTA and FQGNSA. V was cut by 5 bases and J by 4 bases, with 14 bases left in between. The CDR3 runs 15 residues. CDR3 region: CASSQTSSGNEKLFF. The CDR3 bases are TGTGCCAGCAGCCAGACATCCTCGGGTAATGAAAAACTGTTTTTT.

This clonotype has ten or more counts. The chain combines TRBV7-8 with TRBJ2-3, with D tentatively TRBD1 or TRBD2 (5 bases each). The germline CDR1 and CDR2 sequences are SGHVS and FQNEAQ. This CDR3 has 15 residues. V shed 2 bases and J shed 4 bases, with 13 bases lying between them. CDR3 nucleotide sequence: TGTGCCAGCAGCTTAATTGGGGACCGCGCAGATACGCAGTATTTT. The encoded protein is CASSLIGDRADTQYF.

In its sample, this clonotype was seen many times. The V gene is TRBV7-2, the J gene TRBJ2-5; no clear D gene. CDR3 length equals 15 residues. V was shortened by 0 bases and J by 1 base, with 9 bases between the two germline ends. Germline V gene sequence: CDR1 SGHTA, CDR2 FQGNSA. The CDR3 DNA reads TGTGCCAGCAGCTTAGCGCGGCAGGTCCAAGAGACCCAGTACTTC. Its translation is CASSLARQVQETQYF.

In this sample, this clonotype turned up many times. The chain carries TRBV5-4 and TRBJ2-2, with 7 bases fitting TRBD1. The V and J ends lost 1 base and 4 bases, in that order; junction bases with no gene match: 7. Germline assignment: CDR1 SGHNT and CDR2 YYREEE (reference sequence). The CDR3 loop spans 16 amino acids. The CDR3, as DNA: TGTGCCAGCAGCTTGCCCTTTAGGGGGCGCACCGGGGAGCTGTTTTTT. It translates to CASSLPFRGRTGELFF.

V gene TRBV4-3 combines with J gene TRBJ1-3, with D tentatively TRBD1 (6 bases). The V end was cut by 4 bases, the J end by 4 bases, with 14 bases between. The CDR3 runs 15 residues. CDR1 and CDR2 from the germline V gene are LGHNA and YSLEER. CDR3 region: CASSPSGGAGNTIYF. CDR3 nucleotides: TGCGCCAGCAGCCCTAGCGGGGGCGCGGGAAACACCATATATTTT.

This clonotype was detected ten times or more. This rearrangement joins TRBV7-6 to TRBJ1-1, with D maybe TRBD1 (6 bases). Trimming removed 3 bases at V and 2 bases at J, with 13 bases between. This CDR3 region has 15 residues. Germline CDR1 is SGHVS and CDR2 is FNYEAQ. The DNA for the CDR3 is TGTGCCAGCAGCTTTACACAGGGCTCAAACACTGAAGCTTTCTTT. Translated: CASSFTQGSNTEAFF.

Many counts were recorded for this clonotype. The CDR3 nucleotides read TGTGCCAGCAGCCCCCAACTAACAGGGGGTGATGGCTACACCTTC. Protein sequence: CASSPQLTGGDGYTF. The chain employs TRBV7-2 and TRBJ1-2; TRBD1 matches 8 bases. Looked up from germline, CDR1 is SGHTA and CDR2 is FQGNSA. The ends lost 5 bases at V and 6 bases at J; junction bases unmatched: 11. The CDR3 contains 15 residues.

The V call is TRBV20-1, the J call TRBJ2-6; 7 nucleotides agree with TRBD1. The germline V gene has CDR1 DFQATT and CDR2 SNEGSKA (reference sequence). This CDR3 comprises 16 residues. Trimming took 2 bases from V and 0 from J; bases not matched to a gene: 4. The DNA for the CDR3 is TGCAGTGCTAGACGAAACAGGGGCTCTGGGGCCAACGTCCTGACTTTC. Translating it yields CSARRNRGSGANVLTF.

There are many counts of this clonotype. V and J are TRBV12-3 or TRBV12-4 and TRBJ2-1; 8 nucleotides align to TRBD1. V gave up 8 bases and J gave up 6 bases; unmatched junction bases: 9. This CDR3 has 14 amino acids. CDR3 nucleotides: TGTGCCAGCTCCGGGACAGGACCCTTCAATGAGCAGTTCTTC. This translates into CASSGTGPFNEQFF.

This clonotype was observed many times. The chain combines TRBV19 with TRBJ2-7, with 8 bases matching TRBD1. Trimming removed 5 bases from V and 2 bases from J; junction bases left unmatched: 11. Germline V gene lookup returns CDR1 LNHDA and CDR2 SQIVND (reference sequence). This CDR3 is built from 16 residues. CDR3 sequence reads: CASSWTGTGQTYEQYF. The CDR3 DNA reads TGTGCCAGTAGTTGGACTGGGACAGGACAAACCTACGAGCAGTACTTC.

Ten or more counts support this clonotype. The chain joins TRBV7-2 to TRBJ2-5; D remains ambiguous. This CDR3 has 14 residues. Per the germline V gene, CDR1 is SGHTA and CDR2 is FQGNSA. Trimming took 5 bases from V and 0 from J, leaving 10 bases between them. For the CDR3, the DNA is TGTGCCAGCAGCCCGAGCCGCTACCAAGAGACCCAGTACTTC. Its protein is CASSPSRYQETQYF.

This chain connects TRBV7-8 to TRBJ1-5; D may be TRBD1 (6 bases). V was cut by 2 bases and J by 2 bases, with 19 bases left in between. The CDR3 has 18 residues. The germline V gene has CDR1 SGHVS and CDR2 FQNEAQ. CDR3 sequence (DNA): TGTGCCAGCAGCTTACAGGGGAGGCGACAAGGGGGCAATCAGCCCCAGCATTTT. Translation gives CASSLQGRRQGGNQPQHF. The entire variable domain, with the rest obtained from reference TRBV7-8 and TRBJ1-5, is as follows: GAGVSQSPRYKVAKRGQDVALRCDPISGHVSLFWYQQALGQGPEFLTYFQNEAQLDKSGLPSDRFFAERPEGSVSTLKIQRTQQEDSAVYLCASSLQGRRQGGNQPQHFGDGTRLSIL.

This clonotype came up many times. CDR3 loop: CSARRARGRPNNEQFF. CDR3 sequence (DNA): TGCAGTGCTAGACGAGCTAGGGGGAGGCCGAACAATGAGCAGTTCTTC. This chain connects TRBV20-1 to TRBJ2-1; perhaps D is TRBD1 or TRBD2 (6 bases each). The CDR3 is 16 amino acids. V was pared by 2 bases and J by 5 bases, with 19 bases between. Germline V CDR1 and CDR2: DFQATT, SNEGSKA (reference sequence).

The rearrangement uses TRBV5-1 and TRBJ2-5; D might be TRBD1 (5 bases). CDR3 length: 13 residues. The germline V gene has CDR1 SGHRS and CDR2 YFSETQ. V dropped 4 bases and J dropped 3 bases, with 10 bases sitting between them. The CDR3 DNA sequence: TGCGCCAGCAGCGGCCCAGGGAAAGAGACCCAGTACTTC. Protein product: CASSGPGKETQYF.

The chain carries TRBV20-1 and TRBJ1-2; the D is unclear. The CDR3 consists of 14 residues. CDR1 is DFQATT, CDR2 SNEGSKA, per germline (reference sequence). Trimming stripped 6 bases from V and 2 bases from J, with 16 bases between. The CDR3 sequence is CSAPRVGMNYGYTF. DNA of the CDR3: TGCAGTGCCCCTAGGGTGGGAATGAACTATGGCTACACCTTC.

This clonotype occurred a few times. This chain connects TRBV6-2 or TRBV6-3 to TRBJ2-7; the D gene is possibly TRBD1 (6 bases). The CDR3 runs to 16 residues. Germline V gene lookup returns CDR1 MNHEY and CDR2 SVGEGT. Trimming stripped 0 bases from V and 0 bases from J, with 12 bases between. This chain's CDR3 is CASSYSKWTASYEQYF. The CDR3 nucleotides read TGTGCCAGCAGTTACTCGAAATGGACAGCCTCCTACGAGCAGTACTTC.

This clonotype was seen repeatedly, ten times or more. The V gene is TRBV28, the J gene TRBJ2-5, with 7 bases fitting TRBD1. Germline trimming cut 4 bases from V and 5 bases from J; bases unmatched to any gene: 10. The germline gives CDR1 MDHEN, CDR2 SYDVKM. The CDR3 is made up of 15 amino acids. CDR3 DNA sequence: TGTGCCAGCAGTTCGAGACAGGGTACGCGCGAGACCCAGTACTTC. Residues: CASSSRQGTRETQYF. Complete variable domain (other parts from reference TRBV28 and TRBJ2-5): DVKVTQSSRYLVKRTGEKVFLECVQDMDHENMFWYRQDPGLGLRLIYFSYDVKMKEKGDIPEGYSVSREKKERFSLILESASTNQTSMYLCASSSRQGTRETQYFGPGTRLLVL.

This clonotype was seen ten or more times. The chain is built from TRBV29-1 and TRBJ2-1, with TRBD1 matching over 8 bases. Unmatched junction bases numbered 5, after V lost 7 bases and J lost 6 bases. CDR1 is SQVTM and CDR2 is ANQGSEA in the germline V gene. The length of the CDR3 is 12 residues. CDR3 in DNA: TGCAGCGAGAAACAGGGGGGCAATGAGCAGTTCTTC. Translating it yields CSEKQGGNEQFF.

This clonotype was seen repeatedly, ten times or more. V usage is TRBV4-3 and J usage is TRBJ2-6; D is perhaps TRBD1 or TRBD2 (5 bases each). This CDR3 region has 18 residues. From germline, CDR1 is LGHNA and CDR2 YSLEER. With 0 bases removed from V and 3 bases from J, the gap between germline ends came to 15 bases. CDR3 sequence (DNA): TGCGCCAGCAGCCAAGATTGGGGACGGAGGAGTGGGGCCAACGTCCTGACTTTC. Amino acids: CASSQDWGRRSGANVLTF.